Listed below are T cell receptor beta chains from one sample, sequenced in a study of CD8 T cells in Susac syndrome. TCRdb analysed the immunoSEQ multiplex PCR reads with MiXCR anew, one entry per CDR3 protein. The sample carries 140,000 or so distinct CDR3 sequences, almost 96% recorded once. Sequenced input: CD4+ T cells from PBMCs. Receptors were obtained from a human donor with Susac syndrome. Each CDR3 is given with its conserved first and last residue. Fields, in order: J gene, clone size, V gene, D gene, CDR3 DNA, CDR3 protein. A D gene is named only where the DNA matches it firmly. Size tells how often a clone was seen (once, few, many) or the class of an expanded clone, and some rows leave it out.

TRBJ1-2 . TRBV9 . TGTGCCAGCAGCCCTAACAGGCTAGGAGGCTACACCTTC CASSPNRLGGYTF
TRBJ2-7 once TRBV28 TRBD2 TGTGCCAGCAGTTTATCTAGCGGGGGCACCTACGAGCAGTACTTC CASSLSSGGTYEQYF
TRBJ1-2 once TRBV5-1 . TGCGCCAGCAGCCCGGCGGACAGTGGAGGCTACACCTTC CASSPADSGGYTF
TRBJ2-3 . TRBV29-1 TRBD2 TGCAGCGTTGGAGCGGGAGTTAGCACAGATACGCAGTATTTT CSVGAGVSTDTQYF
TRBJ1-1 . TRBV3-1 . TGTGCCAGCACCCTAGGGAACCCCGGCAACACTGAAGCTTTCTTT CASTLGNPGNTEAFF
TRBJ2-2 . TRBV4-1 . TGCGCCAGCAGCCAAGGGGGAGCGAACACCGGGGAGCTGTTTTTT CASSQGGANTGELFF
TRBJ1-1 . TRBV9 . TGTGCCAGCAGCGTCAGGGCGGACACTGAAGCTTTCTTT CASSVRADTEAFF
TRBJ2-7 few TRBV28 . TGTGCCAGCAGTTCGCCCCCATCTTACGAGCAGTACTTC CASSSPPSYEQYF
TRBJ2-7 . TRBV20-1 TRBD1 TGCAGTGCTCCCGGGACAGGGGGAATAGTGCAGTACTTC CSAPGTGGIVQYF
TRBJ2-7 . TRBV9 . TGTGCCAGCAGCGTAAACCTAGCGAGGCCCCTCTACGAGCAGTACTTC CASSVNLARPLYEQYF
TRBJ2-3 . TRBV4-1 TRBD2 TGCGCCAGCAGCCAAGGGTTAGCGGGGGGAGGGGCAGATACGCAGTATTTT CASSQGLAGGGADTQYF
TRBJ1-6 . TRBV7-2 . TGTGCCAGCAGGAAATGGGGGGGTCCCAATTCACCCCTCCACTTT CASRKWGGPNSPLHF
TRBJ1-2 . TRBV6-1 . TGTGCCAGCAGCATAGCCGGGACGGCAAACTATGGCTACACCTTC CASSIAGTANYGYTF
TRBJ2-7 few TRBV5-4 . TGTGCCAGCAGCTTGGACAGGTATTCCTACGAGCAGTACTTC CASSLDRYSYEQYF
TRBJ2-2 . TRBV29-1 . TGCAGCGTTTCCCGGGGCCTCACCGGGGAGCTGTTTTTT CSVSRGLTGELFF
TRBJ1-1 . TRBV4-2 . TGTGCCAGCAGCGCTGCTGGAGGCGGCGCTTTCTTT CASSAAGGGAFF
TRBJ2-2 . TRBV29-1 TRBD1 TGCACCGTCGTCCGGGACAGCGGAAATTCCACCGGGGAGCTGTTTTTT CTVVRDSGNSTGELFF
TRBJ1-2 . TRBV14 TRBD1 TGTGCCAGCAGCCAAGATCAAGGGACAGGGGAGCGGAACGGCTACACCTTC CASSQDQGTGERNGYTF
TRBJ2-7 . TRBV29-1 . TGCAGCGTTGCGTTAAGGGCAGCGAAATACGAGCAGTACTTC CSVALRAAKYEQYF
TRBJ2-5 . TRBV20-1 . TGCAGTGCTAGGACCCCAGGGATTGGGGAGACCCAGTACTTC CSARTPGIGETQYF
TRBJ1-5 . TRBV3-1 TRBD1 TGTGCCAGCAGCCAAGCGGGACAGGGGGGAAATCAGCCCCAGCATTTT CASSQAGQGGNQPQHF
TRBJ2-1 . TRBV7-3 . TGTGCCAGCAGCCCCACCAGTGGGACCTACAATGAGCAGTTCTTC CASSPTSGTYNEQFF
TRBJ2-7 . TRBV6-2/TRBV6-3 . TGTGCCAGCAGTCACCAAGCCTACGAGCAGTACTTC CASSHQAYEQYF
TRBJ1-5 . TRBV2 TRBD1 TGTGCCAGCAGTATACAGGGGATGGGACAGCCCCAGCATTTT CASSIQGMGQPQHF
TRBJ1-1 . TRBV7-2 . TGTGCCAGCAGCTTATCGGCGGGAATGAACACTGAAGCTTTCTTT CASSLSAGMNTEAFF
TRBJ2-7 . TRBV12-3/TRBV12-4 . TGTGCCAGCAGTTTAGGAGACGGGAGCGAGCAGTACTTC CASSLGDGSEQYF
TRBJ2-7 once TRBV25-1 . TGTGCCAGCAGTGAAAGCGGCTACTACGAGCAGTACTTC CASSESGYYEQYF
TRBJ2-1 . TRBV5-6 TRBD2 TGTGCCAGCAGGCGTACTAGCGGGGCCTACAATGAGCAGTTCTTC CASRRTSGAYNEQFF
TRBJ1-2 . TRBV20-1 TRBD1 TGCAGTGCTGCACAGGGGATAGATGGCTACACCTTC CSAAQGIDGYTF